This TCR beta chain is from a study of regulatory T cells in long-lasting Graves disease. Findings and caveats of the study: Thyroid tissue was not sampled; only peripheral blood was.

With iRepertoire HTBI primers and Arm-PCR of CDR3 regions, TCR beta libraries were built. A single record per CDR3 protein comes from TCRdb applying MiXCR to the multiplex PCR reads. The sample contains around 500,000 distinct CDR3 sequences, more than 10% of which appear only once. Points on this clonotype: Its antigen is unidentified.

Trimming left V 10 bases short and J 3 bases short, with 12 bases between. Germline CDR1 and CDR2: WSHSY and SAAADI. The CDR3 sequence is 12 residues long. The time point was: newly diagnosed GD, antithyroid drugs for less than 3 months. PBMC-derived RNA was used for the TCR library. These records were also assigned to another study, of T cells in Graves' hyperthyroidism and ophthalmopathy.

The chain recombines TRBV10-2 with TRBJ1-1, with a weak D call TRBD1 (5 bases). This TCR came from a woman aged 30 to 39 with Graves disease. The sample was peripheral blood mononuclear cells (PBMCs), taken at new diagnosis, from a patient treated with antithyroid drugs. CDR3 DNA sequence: TGCGCCACAGGGACGAAATACACTGAAGCTTTCTTT. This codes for CATGTKYTEAFF.